The present T cell receptor beta chain was sequenced within a study of CD8 T cells in ankylosing spondylitis. Overall study results and limits: Before this, some motif variants had been reported in reactive arthritis synovial fluid and blood. Disease-linked clones reportedly showed significant enrichment in matched ankylosing spondylitis synovial fluid. Seemingly characteristic of ankylosing spondylitis blood was a TCR beta motif consisting of roughly 8 highly homologous variants. Disease-linked clones were found to be CD8+ and relatively rare in peripheral blood.

Germline loops: CDR1 SQVTM, CDR2 ANQGSEA. The CDR3 extends over 13 amino acids. With 4 bases removed from V and 0 bases from J, the gap between germline ends came to 7 bases. Each CDR3 protein is one row after TCRdb ran MiXCR on the 5' RACE reads. The table records around 100,000 distinct CDR3 sequences, 24% of them present only once. Notes on this clonotype: Its antigen is still unknown.

The TCR originated in a male donor with ankylosing spondylitis. The material sequenced was synovial fluid, either unsorted or a sorted T cell fraction (not recorded which). V is TRBV29-1 and J is TRBJ1-3; no definite D call. CDR3 coding DNA: TGCAGCGTTGTACAGAGCTCTGGAAACACCATATATTTT. This encodes CSVVQSSGNTIYF.